These 18 T cell receptor beta chains came from one sample sequenced in a study of beta chain features in type 1 diabetes. As every portion of the isolated RNA was reverse transcribed, the sequencing read expressed TCRB transcripts. Sequenced by immunoSEQ multiplex PCR; TCRdb stores in-frame clones only, minus some. The data hold fewer than 250,000 clones, with less than 15% observed a single time. What was sequenced was naive CD4+ T cells from blood. The receptors come from a woman aged 40 to 50 in good health.

This clone came up a few times. The genes are TRBV11-2 and TRBJ2-2, with 7 nucleotides matching TRBD1. The CDR3 loop spans 15 amino acids. After removal of 2 bases from V and 1 base from J, the junction contained 1 base not matched to a gene. Germline V gene lookup returns CDR1 SGHAT and CDR2 FQNNGV. CDR3 nucleotides: TGTGCCAGCAGCTTACAGGGGGTGAACACCGGGGAGCTGTTTTTT. Protein product: CASSLQGVNTGELFF.

The rearrangement uses TRBV4-1 and TRBJ2-1, with 7 bases identical to TRBD2. Germline V lookup: CDR1 MGHRA, CDR2 YSYEKL. V dropped 1 base and J dropped 6; count of bases not matched to a gene: 6. The length of the CDR3 is 15 residues. CDR3 nucleotide sequence: TGCGCCAGCAGCCAAGGCGGGCTAGCGGCCAATGAGCAGTTCTTC. Its translation is CASSQGGLAANEQFF.

This chain connects TRBV5-5 to TRBJ2-7; 7 bases align to TRBD2. Germline CDR1 SGHKS, CDR2 YYEKEE (reference sequence). CDR3 length: 15 residues. Trimming removed 1 base from V and 4 bases from J; junction bases left unmatched: 8. CDR3 sequence reads: CASSLSGREVYEQYF. In nucleotides, the CDR3 is TGTGCCAGCAGCTTGTCCGGTCGGGAGGTTTACGAGCAGTACTTC.

The V and J genes are TRBV6-5 and TRBJ2-2; the D gene is possibly TRBD1 (5 bases). Looked up from germline, CDR1 is MNHEY and CDR2 is SVGAGI. The length of the CDR3 is 16 residues. The germline V and J ends were trimmed by 2 bases and 1 base, with 11 bases remaining between them. The CDR3 region has the DNA TGTGCCAGCAGTTACCTTCAAACAGGGAACACCGGGGAGCTGTTTTTT. Protein product: CASSYLQTGNTGELFF.

There are a few counts of this clone. The chain couples TRBV9 to TRBJ1-1, with TRBD1 identical over 7 bases. Looked up from germline, CDR1 is SGDLS and CDR2 is YYNGEE. The ends lost 3 bases at V and 3 bases at J; junction bases unmatched: 5. CDR3 size: 14 residues. The CDR3 DNA reads as TGTGCCAGCAGCGCAGATACAGGGGACACTGAAGCTTTCTTT. Its translation is CASSADTGDTEAFF. The full variable domain, rest sourced from reference TRBV9 and TRBJ1-1, is DSGVTQTPKHLITATGQRVTLRCSPRSGDLSVYWYQQSLDQGLQFLIQYYNGEERAKGNILERFSAQQFPDLHSELNLSSLELGDSALYFCASSADTGDTEAFFGQGTRLTVV.

The chain has TRBV7-2 and TRBJ2-7; 7 bases match TRBD1. Germline V gives CDR1 SGHTA, CDR2 FQGNSA. This CDR3 is built from 15 residues. The trim removed 1 base at V and 0 bases at J, leaving 3 bases unmatched. CDR3 region: CASSLGDRSSYEQYF. CDR3 DNA sequence: TGTGCCAGCAGCTTAGGGGACAGAAGCTCCTACGAGCAGTACTTC. Variable domain in full (rest from reference TRBV7-2 and TRBJ2-7): GAGVSQSPSNKVTEKGKDVELRCDPISGHTALYWYRQSLGQGLEFLIYFQGNSAPDKSGLPSDRFSAERTGGSVSTLTIQRTQQEDSAVYLCASSLGDRSSYEQYFGPGTRLTVT.

This clone was counted between two and nine times. The chain uses TRBV6-6 and TRBJ2-5; tentative D call: TRBD1 (5 bases). Trimming took off 5 bases at V and 4 bases at J, with 8 bases between the two ends. This CDR3 has 12 amino acids. Germline CDR1 MNHNY, CDR2 SVGAGI (reference sequence). The CDR3 is CASSGHRETQYF. As DNA, the CDR3 is TGTGCCAGCAGTGGACATAGAGAGACCCAGTACTTC.

This clone was recorded a few times. The genes are TRBV6-6 and TRBJ2-4, with D unclear. CDR3 length: 14 amino acids. V was trimmed by 2 bases and J by 0 bases, leaving 5 bases between them. Per germline, CDR1 MNHNY and CDR2 SVGAGI (reference sequence). The CDR3 DNA follows: TGTGCCAGCAGTTACGAACTAGCCAAAAACATTCAGTACTTC. It is translated as CASSYELAKNIQYF.

The rearrangement uses TRBV19 and TRBJ2-7; perhaps TRBD1 as D (6 bases). This CDR3 spans 16 amino acids. The V end was cut by 7 bases, the J end by 7 bases, with 26 bases between. From germline, CDR1 is LNHDA and CDR2 SQIVND (reference sequence). The CDR3 DNA sequence: TGTGCCAGTAACCCGGGACACCTGATACTACGCTTGGAGCAGTACTTC. This gives the protein CASNPGHLILRLEQYF.

This clone was counted only a few times. The chain links TRBV7-2 to TRBJ2-3, with 7 positions matching TRBD2. Germline lookup yields CDR1 SGHTA and CDR2 FQGNSA. The CDR3 contains 15 residues. V was clipped by 6 bases and J by 0 bases; unmatched bases: 6. The CDR3 nucleotides are TGTGCCAGCAGAGGCGGGGGAGGAAGCACAGATACGCAGTATTTT. This translates into CASRGGGGSTDTQYF.

The chain employs TRBV4-1 and TRBJ2-7; the match to TRBD2 covers 15 bases. Germline CDR1 reads MGHRA; CDR2 reads YSYEKL. V lost 2 bases and J lost 4; bases outside the gene matches: 9. CDR3 length: 18 residues. The CDR3 reads CASSQHPRGLAGGYEQYF. As DNA, the CDR3 is TGCGCCAGCAGCCAACACCCCCGCGGACTAGCGGGGGGGTACGAGCAGTACTTC.

The table lists this clone with a few counts. The chain links TRBV19 to TRBJ2-3, with D possibly TRBD2 on 5 matching bases. The CDR3 consists of 15 residues. V lost 10 bases, J lost 5 bases, and 22 bases lay in between. CDR1 LNHDA and CDR2 SQIVND come from the germline V gene (reference sequence). The CDR3 sequence is CATRVATRREDTQYF. The DNA of the CDR3 is TGTGCCACCCGGGTCGCGACCCGTCGGGAAGATACGCAGTATTTT.

This chain uses TRBV6-1 with TRBJ1-2, with TRBD1 matching 7 bases. V lost 7 bases and J lost 8; bases outside the gene matches: 13. This CDR3 region has 14 residues. CDR1 is MNHNS and CDR2 is SASEGT in the germline V gene. CDR3 sequence reads: CASIPLDRSAGYTF. The DNA of the CDR3 is TGTGCCAGCATCCCTTTGGACAGGTCGGCGGGCTACACCTTC.

In this sample, this clone turned up a few times. The chain recombines TRBV7-2 with TRBJ2-6; 9 nucleotides line up with TRBD2. The junction had 3 bases not matched to a gene; V was cut back by 0 bases and J by 0 bases. This CDR3 comprises 18 residues. Germline assignment: CDR1 SGHTA and CDR2 FQGNSA. CDR3: CASSLALAGSSGANVLTF. The CDR3, as DNA: TGTGCCAGCAGCTTAGCGCTAGCGGGGTCCTCTGGGGCCAACGTCCTGACTTTC. The variable domain in full, completed from reference TRBV7-2 and TRBJ2-6, reads GAGVSQSPSNKVTEKGKDVELRCDPISGHTALYWYRQSLGQGLEFLIYFQGNSAPDKSGLPSDRFSAERTGGSVSTLTIQRTQQEDSAVYLCASSLALAGSSGANVLTFGAGSRLTVL.

There are a few counts of this clone. This rearrangement joins TRBV14 to TRBJ1-1; TRBD1 agrees at 9 bases. V lost 4 bases, J lost 5 bases, and 5 bases stayed unmatched. From germline, CDR1 is SGHDN and CDR2 FVKESK. CDR3 length: 14 residues. CDR3 residues: CASSPGTGRTEAFF. The CDR3 bases are TGTGCCAGCAGCCCCGGGACAGGGCGTACTGAAGCTTTCTTT. Variable domain in full (rest from reference TRBV14 and TRBJ1-1): EAGVTQFPSHSVIEKGQTVTLRCDPISGHDNLYWYRRVMGKEIKFLLHFVKESKQDESGMPNNRFLAERTGGTYSTLKVQPAELEDSGVYFCASSPGTGRTEAFFGQGTRLTVV.

The chain couples TRBV9 to TRBJ2-7, with TRBD1 matching 7 bases. The CDR3 spans 14 residues. V trimming: 0 bases; J trimming: 5 bases; junction bases outside the gene matches: 5. The germline V gene has CDR1 SGDLS and CDR2 YYNGEE. CDR3 nucleotide sequence: TGTGCCAGCAGCGTAGCTCCACAGGGGCACGAGCAGTACTTC. Its translation: CASSVAPQGHEQYF. Looking up the rest from reference TRBV9 and TRBJ2-7 gives the full variable domain: DSGVTQTPKHLITATGQRVTLRCSPRSGDLSVYWYQQSLDQGLQFLIQYYNGEERAKGNILERFSAQQFPDLHSELNLSSLELGDSALYFCASSVAPQGHEQYFGPGTRLTVT.

The chain joins TRBV6-5 to TRBJ2-5; 9 bases are shared with TRBD1. Germline V gene data show CDR1 as MNHEY and CDR2 as SVGAGI. Unmatched junction bases numbered 6, after V lost 0 bases and J lost 4 bases. The CDR3 is 16 amino acids. CDR3 nucleotides: TGTGCCAGCAGTTACTCCCTCACACAGGGGGCAGAGACCCAGTACTTC. This gives the protein CASSYSLTQGAETQYF.

The V and J genes are TRBV25-1 and TRBJ1-2; D is perhaps TRBD1 (6 bases). The CDR3 is 14 residues long. V lost 1 base, J lost 4 bases, and 10 bases lay in between. Germline loops: CDR1 MGHDK, CDR2 SYGVNS. The CDR3 is CASSESGGGYGYTF. The CDR3 DNA sequence: TGTGCCAGCAGTGAATCGGGGGGCGGCTATGGCTACACCTTC.